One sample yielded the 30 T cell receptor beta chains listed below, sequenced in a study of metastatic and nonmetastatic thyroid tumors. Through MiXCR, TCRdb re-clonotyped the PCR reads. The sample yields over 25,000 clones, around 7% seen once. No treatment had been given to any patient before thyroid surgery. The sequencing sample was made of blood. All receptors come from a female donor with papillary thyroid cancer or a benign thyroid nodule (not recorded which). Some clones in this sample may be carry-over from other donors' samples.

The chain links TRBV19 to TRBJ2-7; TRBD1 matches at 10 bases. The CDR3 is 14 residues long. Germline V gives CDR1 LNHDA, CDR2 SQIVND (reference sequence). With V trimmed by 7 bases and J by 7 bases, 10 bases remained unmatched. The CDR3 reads CASIPGTGVEEQYF. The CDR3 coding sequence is TGTGCCAGTATCCCCGGGACAGGGGTCGAAGAGCAGTACTTC. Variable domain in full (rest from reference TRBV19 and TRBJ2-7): DGGITQSPKYLFRKEGQNVTLSCEQNLNHDAMYWYRQDPGQGLRLIYYSQIVNDFQKGDIAEGYSVSREKKESFPLTVTSAQKNPTAFYLCASIPGTGVEEQYFGPGTRLTVT.

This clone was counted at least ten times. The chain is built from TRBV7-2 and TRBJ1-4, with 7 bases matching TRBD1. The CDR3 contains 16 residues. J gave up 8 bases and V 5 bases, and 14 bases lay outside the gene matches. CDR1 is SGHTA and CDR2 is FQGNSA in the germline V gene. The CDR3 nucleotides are TGTGCCAGCAGCGGAGAGACAGGGTCGGTAGGCGAAAAACTGTTTTTT. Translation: CASSGETGSVGEKLFF.

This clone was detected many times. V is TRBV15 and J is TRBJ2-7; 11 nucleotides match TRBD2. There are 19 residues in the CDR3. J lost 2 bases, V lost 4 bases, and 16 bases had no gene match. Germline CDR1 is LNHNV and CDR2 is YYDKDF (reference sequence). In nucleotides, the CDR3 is TGTGCCACCAGCACCTGGTTTAGCGGGAGGGCTAAAAGGACCTACGAGCAGTACTTC. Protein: CATSTWFSGRAKRTYEQYF. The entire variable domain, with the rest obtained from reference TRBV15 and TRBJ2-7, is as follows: DAMVIQNPRYQVTQFGKPVTLSCSQTLNHNVMYWYQQKSSQAPKLLFHYYDKDFNNEADTPDNFQSRRPNTSFCFLDIRSPGLGDTAMYLCATSTWFSGRAKRTYEQYFGPGTRLTVT.

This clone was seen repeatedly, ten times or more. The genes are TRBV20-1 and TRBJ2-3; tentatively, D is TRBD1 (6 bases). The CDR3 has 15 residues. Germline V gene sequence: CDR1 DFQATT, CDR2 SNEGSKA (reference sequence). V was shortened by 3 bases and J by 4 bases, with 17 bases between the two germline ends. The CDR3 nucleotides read TGCAGTGCTAGTTCGATCGGGACAAGGGCAGATACGCAGTATTTT. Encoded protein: CSASSIGTRADTQYF.

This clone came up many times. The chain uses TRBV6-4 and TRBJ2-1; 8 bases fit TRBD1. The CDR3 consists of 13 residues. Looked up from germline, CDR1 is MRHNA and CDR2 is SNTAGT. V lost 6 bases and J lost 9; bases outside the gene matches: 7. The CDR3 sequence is CASSYGQGGEQFF. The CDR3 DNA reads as TGTGCCAGCAGCTATGGACAGGGTGGTGAGCAGTTCTTC.

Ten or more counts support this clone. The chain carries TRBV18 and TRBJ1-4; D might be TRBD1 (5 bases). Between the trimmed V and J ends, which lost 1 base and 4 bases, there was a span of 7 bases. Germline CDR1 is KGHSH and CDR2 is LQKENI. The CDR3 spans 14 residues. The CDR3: CASSPQGINEKLFF. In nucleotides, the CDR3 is TGTGCCAGCTCACCACAGGGGATTAATGAAAAACTGTTTTTT.

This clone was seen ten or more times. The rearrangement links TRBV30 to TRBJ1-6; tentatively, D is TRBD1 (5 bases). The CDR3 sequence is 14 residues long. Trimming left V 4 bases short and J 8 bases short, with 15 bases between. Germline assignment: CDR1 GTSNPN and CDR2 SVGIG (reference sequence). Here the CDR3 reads CAWTVGAGDSPLHF. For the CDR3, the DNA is TGTGCCTGGACCGTAGGGGCCGGGGATTCACCCCTCCACTTT.

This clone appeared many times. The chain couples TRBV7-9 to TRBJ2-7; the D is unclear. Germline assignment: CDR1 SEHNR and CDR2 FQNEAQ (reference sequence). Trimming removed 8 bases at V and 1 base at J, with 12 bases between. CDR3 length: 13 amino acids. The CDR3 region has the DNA TGTGCCAGCTCTCAGGAGCCTTCCTACGAGCAGTACTTC. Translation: CASSQEPSYEQYF.

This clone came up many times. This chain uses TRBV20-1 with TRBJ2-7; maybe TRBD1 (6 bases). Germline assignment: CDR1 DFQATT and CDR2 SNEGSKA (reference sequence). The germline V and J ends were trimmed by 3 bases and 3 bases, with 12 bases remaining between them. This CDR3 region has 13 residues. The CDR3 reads CSARDSTGYEQYF. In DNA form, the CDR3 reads TGCAGTGCTAGGGACAGTACAGGCTACGAGCAGTACTTC.

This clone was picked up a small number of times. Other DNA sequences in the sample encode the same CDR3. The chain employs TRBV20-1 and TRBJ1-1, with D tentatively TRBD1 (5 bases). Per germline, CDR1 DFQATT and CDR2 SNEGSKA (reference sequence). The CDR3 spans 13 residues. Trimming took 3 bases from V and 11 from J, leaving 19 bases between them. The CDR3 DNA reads TGCAGTGCTAGGCTATACGGGGACGGTTCGGCTTTCTTT. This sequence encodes CSARLYGDGSAFF.

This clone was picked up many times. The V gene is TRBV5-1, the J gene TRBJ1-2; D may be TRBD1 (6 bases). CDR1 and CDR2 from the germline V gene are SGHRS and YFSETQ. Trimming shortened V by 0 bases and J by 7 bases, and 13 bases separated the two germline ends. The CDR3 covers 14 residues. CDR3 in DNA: TGCGCCAGCAGCTTGGACAGGGAGGATCTTGGCTACACCTTC. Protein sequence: CASSLDREDLGYTF.

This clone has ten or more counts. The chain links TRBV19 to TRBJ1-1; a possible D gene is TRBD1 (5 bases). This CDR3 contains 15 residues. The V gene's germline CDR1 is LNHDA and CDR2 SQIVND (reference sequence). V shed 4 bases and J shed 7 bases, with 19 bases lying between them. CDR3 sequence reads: CASSTTGGISGEAFF. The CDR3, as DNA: TGTGCCAGTAGTACAACGGGGGGAATCAGTGGTGAAGCTTTCTTT.

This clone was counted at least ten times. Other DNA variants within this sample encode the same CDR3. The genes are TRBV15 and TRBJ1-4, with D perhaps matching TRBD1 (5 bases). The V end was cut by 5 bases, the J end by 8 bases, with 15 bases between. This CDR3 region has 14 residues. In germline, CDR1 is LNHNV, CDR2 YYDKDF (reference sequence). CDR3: CATSSFQGSEKLFF. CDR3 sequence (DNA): TGTGCCACCAGCTCGTTCCAGGGCAGCGAAAAACTGTTTTTT. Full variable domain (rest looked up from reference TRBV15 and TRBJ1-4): DAMVIQNPRYQVTQFGKPVTLSCSQTLNHNVMYWYQQKSSQAPKLLFHYYDKDFNNEADTPDNFQSRRPNTSFCFLDIRSPGLGDTAMYLCATSSFQGSEKLFFGSGTQLSVL.

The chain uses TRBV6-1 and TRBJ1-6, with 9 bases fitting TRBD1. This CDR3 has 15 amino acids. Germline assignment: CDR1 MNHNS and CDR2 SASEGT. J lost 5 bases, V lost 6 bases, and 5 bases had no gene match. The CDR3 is CASSLGTGNNSPLHF. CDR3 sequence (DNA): TGTGCCAGCAGCCTGGGGACAGGGAATAATTCACCCCTCCACTTT.

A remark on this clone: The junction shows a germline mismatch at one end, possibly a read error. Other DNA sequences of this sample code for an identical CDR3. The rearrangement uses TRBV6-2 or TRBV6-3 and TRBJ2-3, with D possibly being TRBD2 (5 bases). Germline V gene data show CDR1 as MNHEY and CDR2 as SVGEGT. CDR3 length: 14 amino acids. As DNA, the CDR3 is TGTGCCAGCAGTTATTACCCTAGCACAGATACGCAGTACTTT. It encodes CASSYYPSTDTQYF.

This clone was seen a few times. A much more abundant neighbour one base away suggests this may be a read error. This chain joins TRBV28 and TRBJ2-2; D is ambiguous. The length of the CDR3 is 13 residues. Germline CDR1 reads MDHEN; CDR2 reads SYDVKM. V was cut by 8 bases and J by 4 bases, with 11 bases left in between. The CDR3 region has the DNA TGTGCCAGCCTGCCAGTGTGCACCGGGGAGCTGTTTTTT. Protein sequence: CASLPVCTGELFF. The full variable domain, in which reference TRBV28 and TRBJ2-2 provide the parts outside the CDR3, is DVKVTQSSRYLVKRTGEKVFLECVQDMDHENMFWYRQDPGLGLRLIYFSYDVKMKEKGDIPEGYSVSREKKERFSLILESASTNQTSMYLCASLPVCTGELFFGEGSRLTVL.

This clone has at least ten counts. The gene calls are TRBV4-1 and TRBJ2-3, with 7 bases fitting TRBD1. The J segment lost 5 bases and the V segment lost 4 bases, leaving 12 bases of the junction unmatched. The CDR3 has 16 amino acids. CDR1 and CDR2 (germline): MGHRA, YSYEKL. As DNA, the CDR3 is TGCGCCAGCAGCCTCGCTCAGACAGGGAGTGGAGATACGCAGTATTTT. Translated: CASSLAQTGSGDTQYF.

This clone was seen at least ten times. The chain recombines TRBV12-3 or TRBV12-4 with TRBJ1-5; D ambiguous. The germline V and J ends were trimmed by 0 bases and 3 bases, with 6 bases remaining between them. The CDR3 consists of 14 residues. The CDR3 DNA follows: TGTGCCAGCAGTTTAGCGGGGTACAATCAGCCCCAGCATTTT. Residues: CASSLAGYNQPQHF.

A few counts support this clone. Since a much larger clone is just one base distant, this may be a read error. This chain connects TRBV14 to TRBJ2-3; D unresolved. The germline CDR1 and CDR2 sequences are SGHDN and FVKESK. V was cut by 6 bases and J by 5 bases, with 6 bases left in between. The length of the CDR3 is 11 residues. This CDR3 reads CASSVVDTQYF. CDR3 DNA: TGTGCCAGCAGTGTCGTAGATACGCAGTATTTT.

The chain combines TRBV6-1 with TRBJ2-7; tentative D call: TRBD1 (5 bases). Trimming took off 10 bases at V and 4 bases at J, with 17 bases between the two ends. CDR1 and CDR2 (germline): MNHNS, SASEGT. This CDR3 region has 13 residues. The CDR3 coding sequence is TGTGCCACCTCTCCCAGGGCGCATTACGAGCAGTACTTC. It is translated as CATSPRAHYEQYF.

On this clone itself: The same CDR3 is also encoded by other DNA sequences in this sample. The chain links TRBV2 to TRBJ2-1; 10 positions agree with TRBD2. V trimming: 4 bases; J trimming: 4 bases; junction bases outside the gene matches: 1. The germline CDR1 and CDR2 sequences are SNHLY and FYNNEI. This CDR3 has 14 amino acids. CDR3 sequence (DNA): TGTGCCAGCAGTGGTAGCGGGGGGTACAATGAGCAGTTCTTC. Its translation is CASSGSGGYNEQFF.

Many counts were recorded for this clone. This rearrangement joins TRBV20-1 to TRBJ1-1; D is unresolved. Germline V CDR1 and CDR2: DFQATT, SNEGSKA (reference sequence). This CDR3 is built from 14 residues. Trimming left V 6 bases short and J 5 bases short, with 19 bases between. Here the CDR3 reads CSAAGGRTGTEAFF. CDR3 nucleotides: TGCAGTGCAGCAGGAGGGAGGACGGGGACTGAAGCTTTCTTT.

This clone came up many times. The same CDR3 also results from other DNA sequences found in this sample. CDR3 in DNA: TGTGCCAGCAGTACTAGCGGGGAGTCAGATACGCAGTATTTT. Translating it yields CASSTSGESDTQYF. The V and J genes are TRBV6-4 and TRBJ2-3; 10 nucleotides line up with TRBD2. V dropped 5 bases and J dropped 4; count of bases not matched to a gene: 3. Germline-derived CDR1 and CDR2 are MRHNA and SNTAGT. The CDR3 consists of 14 residues.

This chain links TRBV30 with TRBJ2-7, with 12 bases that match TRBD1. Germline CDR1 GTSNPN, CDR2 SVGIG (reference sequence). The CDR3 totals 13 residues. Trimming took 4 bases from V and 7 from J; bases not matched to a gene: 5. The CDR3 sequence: CAWTGQGAGEQYF. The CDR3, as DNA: TGTGCCTGGACGGGACAGGGGGCGGGGGAGCAGTACTTC.

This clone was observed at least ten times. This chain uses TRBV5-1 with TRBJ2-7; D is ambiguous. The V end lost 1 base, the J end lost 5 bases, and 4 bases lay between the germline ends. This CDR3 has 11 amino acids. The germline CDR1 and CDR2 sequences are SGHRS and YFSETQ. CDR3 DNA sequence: TGCGCCAGCAGCTTGTTGAACGAGCAGTACTTC. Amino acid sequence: CASSLLNEQYF.

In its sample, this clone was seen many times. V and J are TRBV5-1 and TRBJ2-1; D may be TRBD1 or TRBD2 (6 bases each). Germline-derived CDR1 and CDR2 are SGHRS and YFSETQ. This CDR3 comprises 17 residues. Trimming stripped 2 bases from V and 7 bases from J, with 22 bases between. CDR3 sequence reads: CASSFSWGHGSNNEQFF. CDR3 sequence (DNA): TGCGCCAGCAGCTTTAGTTGGGGACACGGGAGTAATAATGAGCAGTTCTTC.

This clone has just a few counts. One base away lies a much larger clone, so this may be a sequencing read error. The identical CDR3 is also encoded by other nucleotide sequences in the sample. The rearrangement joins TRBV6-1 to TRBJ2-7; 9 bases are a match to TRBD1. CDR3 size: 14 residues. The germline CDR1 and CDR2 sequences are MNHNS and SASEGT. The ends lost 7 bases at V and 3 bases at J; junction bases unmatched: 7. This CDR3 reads CASTKGQGNYEQYF. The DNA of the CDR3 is TGTGCCAGCACCAAGGGACAGGGTAACTACGAGCAGTACTTC.

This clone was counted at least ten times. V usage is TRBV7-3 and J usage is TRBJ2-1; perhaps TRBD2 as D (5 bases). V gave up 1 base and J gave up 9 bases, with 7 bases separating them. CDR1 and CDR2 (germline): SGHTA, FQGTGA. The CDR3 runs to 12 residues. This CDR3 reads CASSLISGEQFF. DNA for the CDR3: TGTGCCAGCAGCTTAATCAGCGGTGAGCAGTTCTTC.

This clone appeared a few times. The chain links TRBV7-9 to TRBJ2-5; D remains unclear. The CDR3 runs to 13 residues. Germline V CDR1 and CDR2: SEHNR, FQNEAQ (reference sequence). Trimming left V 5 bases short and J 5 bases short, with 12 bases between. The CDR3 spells CASSPGSWETQYF. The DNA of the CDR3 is TGTGCCAGCAGCCCCGGTAGCTGGGAGACCCAGTACTTC.

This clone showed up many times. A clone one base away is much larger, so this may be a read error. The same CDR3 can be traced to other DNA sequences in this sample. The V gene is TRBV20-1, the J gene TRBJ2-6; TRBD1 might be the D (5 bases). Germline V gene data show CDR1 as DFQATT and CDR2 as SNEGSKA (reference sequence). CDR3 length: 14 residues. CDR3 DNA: TGCAGTGCCCATGGCGGTGCTGGGGCCAACGTTCTGACTTTC. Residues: CSAHGGAGANVLTF.